This record covers a single TCR beta chain. The antigen is undetermined. Triplicate approximately 300,000-cell sorts were made of each CD8+ T cell subset. CD45RO-CCR7+CD27+CD95- characterized naive CD8+ T cells. Germline V gene lookup returns CDR1 MGHDK and CDR2 SYGVNS. The CDR3 is 16 amino acids. This sample stems from a study of CXCR3-negative and CXCR3-positive naive CD8 T cells. Findings of the study overall: Naive subsets showed comparable surface CD5, and TCR interaction strength was also inferred from TRB CDR3 physicochemistry. High diversity, comparable across both naive subsets, contrasted with much lower diversity in memory CD8+ cells. CXCR3-positive naive cells carried more hydrophobic TRB CDR3s than CXCR3-negative naive cells did.

TRB cDNA libraries were made by UMI-labeled 5' RACE. One entry per CDR3 protein, without DNA, is what TCRdb gives after re-calling the 5' RACE reads. The table lists tens of thousands of distinct CDR3 sequences, with under 0.9% in the top ten. The genes are TRBV25-1 and TRBJ1-3. The clonotype comes from a human donor in good health. Some clones in this sample may be carry-over from other donors' samples. The material sequenced was naive CXCR3+ CD8+ T cells from blood. As for subset: CD45RO-CCR7+CD27+CD95- naive CD8+ T cells expressing CXCR3 (TNR3+). This CDR3 is CASSEVLRSSGNTIYF.